Presented here are 12 T cell receptor beta chains from one specimen sequenced in a study of blood T cells in healthy people across ages. The second PCR ran about 6 to 12 cycles with a sample-barcoded 5' primer and J-beta primers. TCRdb re-derived calls from the 5' RACE reads in MiXCR, one entry per CDR3 protein. Counted here are about 970,000 distinct CDR3 sequences, roughly 51% occurring once; the ten biggest clones make up about 22%. The specimen sequenced was blood. These receptor sequences come from an older woman in good health.

This clonotype was detected only a few times. V is TRBV20-1 and J is TRBJ2-1; 7 bases fit TRBD2. The trim removed 0 bases at V and 10 bases at J, leaving 6 bases unmatched. The CDR3 is 13 amino acids. From germline, CDR1 is DFQATT and CDR2 SNEGSKA (reference sequence). In DNA form, the CDR3 reads TGCAGTGCTAGAGAGGGGGGACTAACCGAGCAGTTCTTC. Protein sequence: CSAREGGLTEQFF.

V gene TRBV5-1 combines with J gene TRBJ1-4; TRBD1 might be the D (5 bases). This CDR3 is 12 amino acids long. Germline V CDR1 and CDR2: SGHRS, YFSETQ. Trimming took off 5 bases at V and 10 bases at J, with 12 bases between the two ends. CDR3: CASRGTELKLFF. As DNA, the CDR3 is TGCGCCAGCAGAGGGACCGAATTAAAACTGTTTTTT.

The chain links TRBV10-3 to TRBJ2-3; no reliable D call. CDR1 and CDR2 (germline): ENHRY, SYGVKD. The CDR3 totals 14 residues. Trimming pared 2 bases from V and 2 bases from J, leaving 8 bases between. The DNA for the CDR3 is TGTGCCATCAGTGAGAACCAGCACACAGATACGCAGTATTTT. This encodes CAISENQHTDTQYF.

The chain is built from TRBV6-4 and TRBJ2-1; D is possibly TRBD1 (5 bases). This CDR3 is 14 amino acids long. Trimming shortened V by 2 bases and J by 8 bases, and 13 bases separated the two germline ends. Germline V gene sequence: CDR1 MRHNA, CDR2 SNTAGT. The CDR3 sequence: CASSDGLVGDEQFF. The CDR3 coding sequence is TGTGCCAGCAGTGACGGGCTAGTAGGGGATGAGCAGTTCTTC.

This clonotype occurred a few times. The chain carries TRBV7-2 and TRBJ1-4; D might be TRBD1 (5 bases). The CDR3 loop spans 14 amino acids. Germline V gene lookup returns CDR1 SGHTA and CDR2 FQGNSA. The germline V and J ends were trimmed by 4 bases and 0 bases, with 6 bases remaining between them. The CDR3 bases are TGTGCCAGCAGCTGGGGGTCAACTAATGAAAAACTGTTTTTT. As protein: CASSWGSTNEKLFF.

This chain connects TRBV6-5 to TRBJ2-1; D gene unclear. The CDR3 contains 15 residues. The V end was cut by 1 base, the J end by 7 bases, with 14 bases between. The germline V gene has CDR1 MNHEY and CDR2 SVGAGI. CDR3 sequence reads: CASSYLGGRENEQFF. The DNA of the CDR3 is TGTGCCAGCAGTTACTTGGGTGGACGTGAAAATGAGCAGTTCTTC.

This clonotype appeared a single time. This chain connects TRBV20-1 to TRBJ2-7; TRBD2 is a possible D gene (5 bases). Trimming took off 5 bases at V and 0 bases at J, with 14 bases between the two ends. The CDR3 is made up of 14 amino acids. The germline V gene encodes CDR1 DFQATT and CDR2 SNEGSKA (reference sequence). This chain's CDR3 is CSAPPPGSSYEQYF. The CDR3 bases are TGCAGTGCTCCGCCGCCGGGGAGCTCCTACGAGCAGTACTTC.

This clonotype appeared a few times. The V and J genes are TRBV28 and TRBJ2-1; D might be TRBD1 (6 bases). Trimming took 2 bases from V and 13 from J, leaving 12 bases between them. Germline CDR1 reads MDHEN; CDR2 reads SYDVKM. This CDR3 is built from 12 residues. The CDR3 DNA sequence: TGTGCCAGCAGTTTACCGACAGGACCTCAGTTCTTC. Amino acids: CASSLPTGPQFF. The variable domain in full, with the rest retrieved from reference TRBV28 and TRBJ2-1, is DVKVTQSSRYLVKRTGEKVFLECVQDMDHENMFWYRQDPGLGLRLIYFSYDVKMKEKGDIPEGYSVSREKKERFSLILESASTNQTSMYLCASSLPTGPQFFGPGTRLTVL.

A few counts support this clonotype. This sequence joins TRBV7-2 and TRBJ2-1; 7 positions agree with TRBD1. This CDR3 is built from 19 residues. V lost 5 bases and J lost 0; bases outside the gene matches: 16. The V gene's germline CDR1 is SGHTA and CDR2 FQGNSA. CDR3: CASSQRQGPQRSSYNEQFF. The DNA of the CDR3 is TGTGCCAGCAGCCAAAGACAGGGACCCCAAAGAAGCTCCTACAATGAGCAGTTCTTC. Full variable domain (outside the CDR3, taken from reference TRBV7-2 and TRBJ2-1): GAGVSQSPSNKVTEKGKDVELRCDPISGHTALYWYRQSLGQGLEFLIYFQGNSAPDKSGLPSDRFSAERTGGSVSTLTIQRTQQEDSAVYLCASSQRQGPQRSSYNEQFFGPGTRLTVL.

This chain uses TRBV5-1 with TRBJ2-1, with D possibly matching TRBD2 (6 bases). Between the trimmed V and J ends, which lost 6 bases and 0 bases, there was a span of 13 bases. CDR1 SGHRS and CDR2 YFSETQ come from the germline V gene. The CDR3 consists of 15 residues. The CDR3 protein is CASMGGSSSYNEQFF. The CDR3 DNA reads as TGCGCCAGCATGGGAGGCTCGAGCTCCTACAATGAGCAGTTCTTC.

V gene TRBV5-7 combines with J gene TRBJ2-1; 9 positions match TRBD1. TRBV5-7 is an ORF for which the function is uncertain. With V trimmed by 3 bases and J by 5 bases, 3 bases remained unmatched. The CDR3 is made up of 14 amino acids. CDR3 bases: TGTGCCAGCAGCTGCCGGACAGGGGACAATGAGCAGTTCTTC. Its translation: CASSCRTGDNEQFF.

About this clonotype itself: With a much larger clone just one base away, this may be a read error. V is TRBV28 and J is TRBJ2-7; possibly TRBD1 for D (5 bases). Germline V gives CDR1 MDHEN, CDR2 SYDVKM. The V and J ends lost 10 bases and 3 bases respectively, with 16 bases between them. The CDR3 runs to 13 residues. The CDR3 loop reads CATARALVYEQYF. The CDR3 DNA sequence: TGTGCCACCGCCAGGGCCCTAGTCTACGAGCAGTACTTC.